The rows below give T cell receptor beta chains drawn from one sample of a study of T cells after yellow fever vaccination. TCRdb re-analysed the 5' RACE reads in MiXCR, keeping a single row per CDR3 protein. The table lists roughly 310,000 distinct CDR3 sequences, 8.7% of them singletons. Sequencing used PBMCs, obtained on the day of the first yellow fever vaccination. The receptors were gathered from a man between 18 and 29 years old who received the YFV17D yellow fever vaccine. The CDR3 runs from the conserved cysteine through the conserved F or W. A D gene is named only where the DNA matches it firmly. Part of the rows lack a size; the others show once, few, many or a class for expanded clones.

V	D	size	J	CDR3	DNA
TRBV2	TRBD2	-	TRBJ2-5	CASSEYRLAGGGRETQYF	TGTGCCAGCAGTGAATATAGACTAGCGGGGGGGGGCAGAGAGACCCAGTACTTC
TRBV4-3	-	-	TRBJ1-2	CASSQRLWGSNYGYTF	TGCGCCAGCAGCCAGCGCTTGTGGGGGTCTAACTATGGCTACACCTTC
TRBV11-2	TRBD2	-	TRBJ2-3	CASSLRGGAADTQYF	TGTGCCAGCAGCTTGCGCGGGGGGGCAGCAGATACGCAGTATTTT
TRBV7-9	-	many	TRBJ2-1	CASSPGGGQFF	TGTGCCAGCAGCCCCGGAGGGGGACAGTTCTTC
TRBV7-9	TRBD1	-	TRBJ2-1	CASSHSRGQDNEQFF	TGTGCCAGCAGCCACTCCAGGGGGCAAGACAATGAGCAGTTCTTC
TRBV27	-	few	TRBJ2-6	CASTTGANVLTF	TGTGCCAGCACGACTGGGGCCAACGTCCTGACTTTC
TRBV20-1	-	many	TRBJ2-3	CSARPTLDVGTDTQYF	TGCAGTGCTAGACCCACCCTAGATGTCGGCACAGATACGCAGTATTTT
TRBV3-1	-	many	TRBJ1-5	CASSGLGGNQPQHF	TGTGCCAGCTCCGGATTAGGGGGAAATCAGCCCCAGCATTTT
TRBV20-1	TRBD2	many	TRBJ2-4	CSSERGSQYF	TGCAGTAGCGAGCGGGGAAGTCAGTACTTC
TRBV19	TRBD1	-	TRBJ2-7	CASSILTGVSYEQYF	TGTGCCAGTAGTATTCTGACAGGGGTCTCCTACGAGCAGTACTTC
TRBV27	-	-	TRBJ1-2	CASSVTGTHDGYTF	TGTGCCAGCAGTGTGACAGGAACCCATGATGGCTACACCTTC
TRBV19	-	few	TRBJ1-1	CASSIGPKTEAFF	TGTGCCAGTAGTATTGGGCCCAAAACTGAAGCTTTCTTT
TRBV5-1	TRBD2	many	TRBJ2-3	CASSLRLAGSTDTQYF	TGTGCCAGCAGTCTCCGACTAGCGGGGTCCACAGATACGCAGTATTTT
TRBV5-1	-	-	TRBJ2-6	CASSLSPFISGANVLTF	TGCGCCAGCAGCTTGTCTCCCTTCATCTCTGGGGCCAACGTCCTGACTTTC
TRBV5-6	-	few	TRBJ1-6	CASSLRPGALHF	TGTGCCAGCAGCCTACGACCGGGGGCCCTCCACTTT
TRBV9	TRBD2	-	TRBJ2-3	CASSVEGLEADTQYF	TGTGCCAGCAGCGTAGAGGGACTAGAGGCAGATACGCAGTATTTT
TRBV6-5	-	-	TRBJ2-3	CASSYGDSYYTDTQYF	TGTGCCAGCAGTTACGGAGACAGTTATTACACAGATACGCAGTATTTT
TRBV4-3	TRBD2	many	TRBJ2-3	CASSQSRLAGDTQYF	TGCGCCAGCAGTCAATCCAGGCTAGCGGGGGATACGCAGTATTTT
TRBV5-8	TRBD1	many	TRBJ2-7	CASRQGDLNRLAYEQYF	TGTGCCAGCAGGCAGGGGGACCTAAATCGTTTAGCCTACGAGCAGTACTTC
TRBV29-1	-	-	TRBJ2-7	CSVQTHVSYEQYF	TGCAGCGTTCAAACCCATGTTTCCTACGAGCAGTACTTC
TRBV6-2/TRBV6-3	-	many	TRBJ1-4	CASSHLGATNEKLFF	TGTGCCAGCAGCCACCTGGGAGCAACTAATGAAAAACTGTTTTTT
TRBV5-6	TRBD1	few	TRBJ1-2	CASSLRDSSYGYTF	TGTGCCAGCAGCCTACGGGACAGCAGCTATGGCTACACCTTC
TRBV28	-	few	TRBJ1-6	CASALNYNSPLHF	TGTGCCAGTGCGCTGAACTATAATTCACCCCTCCACTTT
TRBV20-1	TRBD2	many	TRBJ2-7	CSARSAGGNSYEQYF	TGCAGTGCTAGATCGGCGGGGGGTAACTCCTACGAGCAGTACTTC